Listed below are T cell receptor beta chains from one sample, sequenced in a study of T cells in Graves' hyperthyroidism and ophthalmopathy. TCRdb re-derived calls from the multiplex PCR reads in MiXCR, one entry per CDR3 protein. The table lists a few hundred thousand distinct CDR3 sequences, around 42% of them singletons. Input material: peripheral blood or thyroid tissue (not recorded which). These receptors originate from a woman aged 18-29 years with Graves' hyperthyroidism. The CDR3 runs from the conserved cysteine through the conserved F or W. A D gene is named only where the DNA matches it firmly. Clone sizes are given selectively: once, few, many, or a class where the clone is expanded.

j_call: TRBJ2-3; clone_size: few; d_call: NA; v_call: TRBV10-3; cdr3_nt: TGTGCCATCAGTGAGAAACTAAATACGCAGTATTTT; cdr3_aa: CAISEKLNTQYF
j_call: TRBJ1-1; clone_size: many; d_call: TRBD1; v_call: TRBV25-1; cdr3_nt: TGTGCCAGCAGGATAACAGGGGGCACTGAAGCTTTCTTT; cdr3_aa: CASRITGGTEAFF
j_call: TRBJ2-6; clone_size: NA; d_call: TRBD2; v_call: TRBV29-1; cdr3_nt: TGCAGCGGACAGCGGGGGAGTGGGGCCAACGTCCTGACTTTC; cdr3_aa: CSGQRGSGANVLTF
j_call: TRBJ2-7; clone_size: few; d_call: NA; v_call: TRBV12-5; cdr3_nt: TGTGCTAGTGGGACCTCCAAAGGGCCCTACGAGCAGTACTTC; cdr3_aa: CASGTSKGPYEQYF
j_call: TRBJ2-1; clone_size: few; d_call: NA; v_call: TRBV29-1; cdr3_nt: TGCAGCGTTGAATGGAGGAGGGGGTACAATGAGCAGTTCTTC; cdr3_aa: CSVEWRRGYNEQFF
j_call: TRBJ2-5; clone_size: NA; d_call: TRBD2; v_call: TRBV7-2; cdr3_nt: TGTGCCACACGGCTAGCGGGAGGCCCAGAGACCCAGTACTTC; cdr3_aa: CATRLAGGPETQYF
j_call: TRBJ2-3; clone_size: few; d_call: NA; v_call: TRBV10-2; cdr3_nt: TGCGCCAGCAGTGGGGGCAGTGTCAGAGATACGCAGTATTTT; cdr3_aa: CASSGGSVRDTQYF
j_call: TRBJ2-7; clone_size: NA; d_call: NA; v_call: TRBV7-6; cdr3_nt: TGTGCCAGCAGCTACACCGGGACCGAAACCTACGAGCAGTACTTC; cdr3_aa: CASSYTGTETYEQYF
j_call: TRBJ1-2; clone_size: NA; d_call: TRBD1; v_call: TRBV2; cdr3_nt: TGTGCCAGCAGTCCCCAGGGACAGGGTTATTCGCATGGCTACACCTTC; cdr3_aa: CASSPQGQGYSHGYTF
j_call: TRBJ1-1; clone_size: many; d_call: NA; v_call: TRBV7-6; cdr3_nt: TGTGCCAGCAGCATGGGACCGAACACTGAAGCTTTCTTT; cdr3_aa: CASSMGPNTEAFF
j_call: TRBJ2-7; clone_size: NA; d_call: NA; v_call: TRBV28; cdr3_nt: TGTGCCAGCAGTTCGGGGCAGGGAGAGCAGTACTTC; cdr3_aa: CASSSGQGEQYF
j_call: TRBJ1-2; clone_size: many; d_call: NA; v_call: TRBV20-1; cdr3_nt: TGCAGTGCTATACCGGGAGGAGGCTACACCTTC; cdr3_aa: CSAIPGGGYTF
j_call: TRBJ2-1; clone_size: NA; d_call: NA; v_call: TRBV10-3; cdr3_nt: TGTGCCCCGGGGAAAATGGACCAGCAGCAGTTCTTC; cdr3_aa: CAPGKMDQQQFF
j_call: TRBJ1-1; clone_size: few; d_call: TRBD1; v_call: TRBV6-5; cdr3_nt: TGTGCCAGCGGGGGACAGGGCAAAATGGTTACTGAAGCTTTCTTT; cdr3_aa: CASGGQGKMVTEAFF
j_call: TRBJ2-7; clone_size: NA; d_call: TRBD1; v_call: TRBV4-1; cdr3_nt: TGCGCCAGCAGCCAAGCTCTAATCGGGCAGGGGGCGCAGGACTACGAGCAGTACTTC; cdr3_aa: CASSQALIGQGAQDYEQYF
j_call: TRBJ1-1; clone_size: many; d_call: NA; v_call: TRBV10-3; cdr3_nt: TGTGCCATCAGTGATGGTCAGATTGAAGCTTTCTTT; cdr3_aa: CAISDGQIEAFF
j_call: TRBJ2-7; clone_size: few; d_call: NA; v_call: TRBV7-9; cdr3_nt: TGTGCCAGCAGCTTAGTGGGGGCCAATGAGCAGTACTTC; cdr3_aa: CASSLVGANEQYF
j_call: TRBJ1-2; clone_size: NA; d_call: NA; v_call: TRBV24-1; cdr3_nt: TGTGCCACCAGTGACCTTCCCGGGACCCATGGCTACACCTTC; cdr3_aa: CATSDLPGTHGYTF
j_call: TRBJ2-1; clone_size: NA; d_call: NA; v_call: TRBV15; cdr3_nt: TGTGCCACCAGCAGAGATCTAGCGAATGAGCAGTTCTTC; cdr3_aa: CATSRDLANEQFF
j_call: TRBJ1-2; clone_size: many; d_call: NA; v_call: TRBV27; cdr3_nt: TGTGCCAGCAGTTCATTTGACCGGATCTATGGCTACACCTTC; cdr3_aa: CASSSFDRIYGYTF
j_call: TRBJ2-2; clone_size: many; d_call: NA; v_call: TRBV10-1; cdr3_nt: TGCGCCAGCAGTGCGGGCCTCTACACCGGGGAGCTGTTTTTT; cdr3_aa: CASSAGLYTGELFF
j_call: TRBJ1-1; clone_size: NA; d_call: NA; v_call: TRBV20-1; cdr3_nt: TGCAGTGCTAGAGAGAGTAGTGGGACTGAAGCCTTCTTT; cdr3_aa: CSARESSGTEAFF
j_call: TRBJ1-1; clone_size: NA; d_call: TRBD1; v_call: TRBV2; cdr3_nt: TGTGCCAGCAGTGCTAGGGGACAGCTGAACACTGAAGCTTTCTTT; cdr3_aa: CASSARGQLNTEAFF
j_call: TRBJ2-7; clone_size: NA; d_call: NA; v_call: TRBV4-3; cdr3_nt: TGCGCCAGCAGCCAAGCCTATCTTGGGGGAAAGCAGTACTTC; cdr3_aa: CASSQAYLGGKQYF
j_call: TRBJ2-7; clone_size: few; d_call: NA; v_call: TRBV5-6; cdr3_nt: TGTGCCAGCAGCTTGGTCGGGCAGGGAAGACACGAGCAGTACTTC; cdr3_aa: CASSLVGQGRHEQYF
j_call: TRBJ2-5; clone_size: NA; d_call: TRBD1; v_call: TRBV18; cdr3_nt: TGTGCCAGCTCAGCGGGACAGGGTAGGGAGACCCAGTACTTC; cdr3_aa: CASSAGQGRETQYF
j_call: TRBJ2-7; clone_size: NA; d_call: TRBD2; v_call: TRBV5-1; cdr3_nt: TGCGCCAGCAGCTCGCTCGCGGGGGGAGGGTACGAGCAGTGCTTC; cdr3_aa: CASSSLAGGGYEQCF
j_call: TRBJ2-2; clone_size: NA; d_call: TRBD1; v_call: TRBV6-4; cdr3_nt: TGTGCCAGCAGTGACTCGGGACAGTACGCGAACACCGGGGAGCTGTTTTTT; cdr3_aa: CASSDSGQYANTGELFF
j_call: TRBJ1-5; clone_size: NA; d_call: NA; v_call: TRBV13; cdr3_nt: TGTGCCAGCAGCACCGGGGACAATCAGCCCCAGCATTTT; cdr3_aa: CASSTGDNQPQHF
j_call: TRBJ1-5; clone_size: NA; d_call: NA; v_call: TRBV20-1; cdr3_nt: TGCAGTGCTACCGGGCTTTCAGGGGACCAGCCCCAGCATTTT; cdr3_aa: CSATGLSGDQPQHF
j_call: TRBJ2-5; clone_size: NA; d_call: NA; v_call: TRBV20-1; cdr3_nt: TGCAGTGCTAGGAATGGGGTAGGTCAGCCCCAGTACTTC; cdr3_aa: CSARNGVGQPQYF
j_call: TRBJ2-2; clone_size: many; d_call: NA; v_call: TRBV2; cdr3_nt: TGTGCCAGCGGGACGAACACCGGGGAGCTGTTTTTT; cdr3_aa: CASGTNTGELFF